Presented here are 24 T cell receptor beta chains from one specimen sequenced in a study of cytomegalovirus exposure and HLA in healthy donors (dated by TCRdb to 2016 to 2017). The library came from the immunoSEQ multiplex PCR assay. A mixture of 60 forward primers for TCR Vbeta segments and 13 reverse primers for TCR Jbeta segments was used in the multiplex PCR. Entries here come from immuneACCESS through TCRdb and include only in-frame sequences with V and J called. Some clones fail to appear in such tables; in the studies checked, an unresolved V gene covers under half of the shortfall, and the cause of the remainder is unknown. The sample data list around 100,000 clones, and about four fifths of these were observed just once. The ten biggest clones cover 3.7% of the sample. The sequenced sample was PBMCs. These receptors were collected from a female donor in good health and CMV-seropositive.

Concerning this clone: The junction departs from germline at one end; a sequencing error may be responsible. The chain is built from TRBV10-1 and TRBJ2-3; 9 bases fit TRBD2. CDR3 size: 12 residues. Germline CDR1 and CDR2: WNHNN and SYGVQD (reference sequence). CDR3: CASFPPGRAGGF. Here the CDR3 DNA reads TGCGCCAGCTTCCCTCCGGGACGAGCGGGAGGATTT.

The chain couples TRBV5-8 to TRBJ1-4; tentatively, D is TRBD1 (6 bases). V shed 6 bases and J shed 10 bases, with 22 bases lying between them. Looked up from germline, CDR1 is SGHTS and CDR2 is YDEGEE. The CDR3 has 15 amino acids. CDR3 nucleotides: TGTGCCAGCACCAAGTCCTCGGTGACAGGCCCAAAACTGTTTTTT. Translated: CASTKSSVTGPKLFF.

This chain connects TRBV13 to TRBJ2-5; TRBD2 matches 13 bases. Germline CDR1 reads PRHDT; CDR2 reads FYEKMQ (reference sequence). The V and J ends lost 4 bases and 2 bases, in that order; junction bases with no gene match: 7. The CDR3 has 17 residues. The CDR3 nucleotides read TGTGCCAGCAGCTCCGCCGGGACTAGCGGGGCGCAAGAGACCCAGTACTTC. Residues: CASSSAGTSGAQETQYF.

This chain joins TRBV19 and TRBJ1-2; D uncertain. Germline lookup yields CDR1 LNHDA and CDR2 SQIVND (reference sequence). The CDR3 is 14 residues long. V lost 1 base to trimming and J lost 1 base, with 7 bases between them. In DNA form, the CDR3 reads TGTGCCAGTAGTATAGGAAATAGTAACTATGGCTACACCTTC. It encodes CASSIGNSNYGYTF.

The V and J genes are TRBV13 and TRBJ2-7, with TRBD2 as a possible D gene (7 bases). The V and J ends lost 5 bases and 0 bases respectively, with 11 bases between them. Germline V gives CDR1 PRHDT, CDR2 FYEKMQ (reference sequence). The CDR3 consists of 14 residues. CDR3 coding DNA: TGTGCCAGCAGCAGCGGGACAAGCTCCTACGAGCAGTACTTC. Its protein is CASSSGTSSYEQYF.

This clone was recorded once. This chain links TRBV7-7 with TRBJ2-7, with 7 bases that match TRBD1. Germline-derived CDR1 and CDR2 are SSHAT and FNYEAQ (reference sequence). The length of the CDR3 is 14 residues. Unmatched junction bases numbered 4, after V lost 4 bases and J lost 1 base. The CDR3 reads CASSSRQGSYEQYF. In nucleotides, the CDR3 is TGTGCCAGCAGCTCGCGACAGGGATCCTACGAGCAGTACTTC.

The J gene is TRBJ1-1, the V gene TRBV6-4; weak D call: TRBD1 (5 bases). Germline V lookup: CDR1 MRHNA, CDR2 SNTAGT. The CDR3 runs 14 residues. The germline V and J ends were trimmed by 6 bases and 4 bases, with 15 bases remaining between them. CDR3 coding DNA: TGTGCCAGCAGGGGGGACGGGGGGGGCACTGAAGCTTTCTTT. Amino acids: CASRGDGGGTEAFF.

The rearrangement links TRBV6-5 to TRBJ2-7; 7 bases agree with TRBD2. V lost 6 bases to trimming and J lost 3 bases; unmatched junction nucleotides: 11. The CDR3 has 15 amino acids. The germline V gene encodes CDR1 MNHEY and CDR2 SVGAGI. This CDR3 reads CASSLLPGLRYEQYF. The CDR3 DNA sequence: TGTGCCAGCAGCCTACTACCGGGACTACGCTACGAGCAGTACTTC.

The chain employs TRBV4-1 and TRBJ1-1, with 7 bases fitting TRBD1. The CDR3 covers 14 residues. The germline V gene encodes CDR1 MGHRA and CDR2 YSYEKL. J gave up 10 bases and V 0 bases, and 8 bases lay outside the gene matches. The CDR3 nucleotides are TGCGCCAGCAGCCAAGAGAGACAGGGTGGCGGAGCTTTCTTT. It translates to CASSQERQGGGAFF.

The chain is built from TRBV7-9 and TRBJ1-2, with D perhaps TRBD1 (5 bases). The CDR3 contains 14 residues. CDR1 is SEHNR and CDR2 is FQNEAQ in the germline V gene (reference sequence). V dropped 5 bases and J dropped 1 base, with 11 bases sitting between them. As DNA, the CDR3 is TGTGCCAGCAGCGGCTCCGACAGTAACTATGGCTACACCTTC. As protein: CASSGSDSNYGYTF.

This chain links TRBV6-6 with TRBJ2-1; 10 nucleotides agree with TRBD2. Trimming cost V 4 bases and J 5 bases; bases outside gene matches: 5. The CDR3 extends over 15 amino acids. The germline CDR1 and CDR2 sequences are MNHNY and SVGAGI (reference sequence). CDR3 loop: CASSWLAGVHNEQFF. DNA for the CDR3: TGTGCCAGCAGTTGGCTAGCGGGGGTCCACAATGAGCAGTTCTTC.

The CDR3 is CASSLKNYEQYF. CDR3 DNA sequence: TGTGCCAGCAGTTTAAAAAACTACGAGCAGTACTTC. The chain is built from TRBV6-6 and TRBJ2-7; D is uncertain. CDR1 is MNHNY, CDR2 SVGAGI, per germline (reference sequence). V lost 4 bases and J lost 3, with 7 bases in between. The CDR3 loop spans 12 amino acids.

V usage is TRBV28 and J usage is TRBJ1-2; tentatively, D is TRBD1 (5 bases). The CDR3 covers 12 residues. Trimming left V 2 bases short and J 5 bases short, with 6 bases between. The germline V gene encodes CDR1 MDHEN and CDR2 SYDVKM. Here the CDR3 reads CASSLAGYGYTF. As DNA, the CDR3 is TGTGCCAGCAGTTTAGCAGGGTATGGCTACACCTTC.

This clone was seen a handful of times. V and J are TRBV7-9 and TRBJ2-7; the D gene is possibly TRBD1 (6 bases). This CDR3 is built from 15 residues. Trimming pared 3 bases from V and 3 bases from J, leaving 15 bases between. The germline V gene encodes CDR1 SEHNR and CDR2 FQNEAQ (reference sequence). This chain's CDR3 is CASSFVGGPNYEQYF. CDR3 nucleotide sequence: TGTGCCAGCAGCTTCGTAGGGGGACCAAACTACGAGCAGTACTTC.

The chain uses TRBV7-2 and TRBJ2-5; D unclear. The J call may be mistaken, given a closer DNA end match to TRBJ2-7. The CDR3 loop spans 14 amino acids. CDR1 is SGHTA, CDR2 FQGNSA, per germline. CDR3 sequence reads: CASSLDSGSYEQYF. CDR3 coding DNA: TGTGCCAGCAGCTTAGACTCAGGCTCCTACGAGCAGTACTTC.

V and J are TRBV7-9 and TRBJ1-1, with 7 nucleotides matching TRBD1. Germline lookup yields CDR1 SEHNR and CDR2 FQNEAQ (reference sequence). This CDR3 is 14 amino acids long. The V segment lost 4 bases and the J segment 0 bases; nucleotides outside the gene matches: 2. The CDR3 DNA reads TGTGCCAGCAGCTGGGGACAGATGAACACTGAAGCTTTCTTT. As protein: CASSWGQMNTEAFF.

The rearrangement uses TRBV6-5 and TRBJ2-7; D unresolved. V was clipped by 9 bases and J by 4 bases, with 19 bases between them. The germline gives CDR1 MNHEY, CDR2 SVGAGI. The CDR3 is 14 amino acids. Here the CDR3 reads CASYGSSTGYEQYF. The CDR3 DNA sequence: TGTGCCAGTTACGGGTCTTCGACCGGGTACGAGCAGTACTTC.

Here the CDR3 DNA reads TGTGCCAGCAGTTTGAGGTCAGGACAGGAGAGCTACGAGCAGTACTTC. Translating gives CASSLRSGQESYEQYF. The chain recombines TRBV2 with TRBJ2-7; 7 bases are a match to TRBD1. The V gene's germline CDR1 is SNHLY and CDR2 FYNNEI. With 5 bases clipped from V and 3 bases from J, the junction kept 13 bases outside the gene matches. The CDR3 length is 16 residues.

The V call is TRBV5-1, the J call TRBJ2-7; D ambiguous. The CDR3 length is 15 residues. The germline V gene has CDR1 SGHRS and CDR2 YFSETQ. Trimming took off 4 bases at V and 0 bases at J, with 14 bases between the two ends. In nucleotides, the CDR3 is TGCGCCAGCAGCCCTAGTGGTGAGAGCTCCTACGAGCAGTACTTC. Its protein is CASSPSGESSYEQYF.

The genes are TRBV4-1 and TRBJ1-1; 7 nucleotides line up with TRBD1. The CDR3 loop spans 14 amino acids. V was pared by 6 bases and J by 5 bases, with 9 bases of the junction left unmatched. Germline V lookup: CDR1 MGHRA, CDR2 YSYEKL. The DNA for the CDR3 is TGCGCCAGCAGATACGCAGGGGGGATTACTGAAGCTTTCTTT. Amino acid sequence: CASRYAGGITEAFF.

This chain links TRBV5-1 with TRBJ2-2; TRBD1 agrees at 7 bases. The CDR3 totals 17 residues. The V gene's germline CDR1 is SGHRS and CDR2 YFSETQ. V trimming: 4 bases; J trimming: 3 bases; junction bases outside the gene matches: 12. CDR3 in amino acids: CASSPSRQGAYTGELFF. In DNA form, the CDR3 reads TGCGCCAGCAGCCCTTCCCGACAGGGAGCGTACACCGGGGAGCTGTTTTTT. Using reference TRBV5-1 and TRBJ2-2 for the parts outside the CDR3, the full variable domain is KAGVTQTPRYLIKTRGQQVTLSCSPISGHRSVSWYQQTPGQGLQFLFEYFSETQRNKGNFPGRFSGRQFSNSRSEMNVSTLELGDSALYLCASSPSRQGAYTGELFFGEGSRLTVL.

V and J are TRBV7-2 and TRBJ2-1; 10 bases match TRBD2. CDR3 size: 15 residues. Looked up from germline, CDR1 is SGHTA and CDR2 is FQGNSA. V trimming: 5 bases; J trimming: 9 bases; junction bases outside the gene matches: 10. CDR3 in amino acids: CASSRSSGGAPEQFF. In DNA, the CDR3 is TGTGCCAGCAGCCGCTCAAGCGGGGGGGCCCCTGAGCAGTTCTTC.

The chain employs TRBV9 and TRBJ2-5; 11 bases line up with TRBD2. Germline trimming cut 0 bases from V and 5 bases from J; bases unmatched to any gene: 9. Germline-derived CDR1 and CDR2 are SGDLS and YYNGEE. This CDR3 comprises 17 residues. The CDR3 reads CASSVVGLAVNGETQYF. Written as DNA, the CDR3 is TGTGCCAGCAGCGTAGTGGGACTAGCGGTCAATGGGGAGACCCAGTACTTC.

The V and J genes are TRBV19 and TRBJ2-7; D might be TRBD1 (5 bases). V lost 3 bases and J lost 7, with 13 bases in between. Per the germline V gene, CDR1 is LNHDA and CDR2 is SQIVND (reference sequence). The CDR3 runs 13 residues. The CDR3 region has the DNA TGTGCCAGTAGTATGGTTCACAGGCAAGAGCAGTACTTC. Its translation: CASSMVHRQEQYF.